This TCR beta chain was obtained from a study of T cells in Graves' hyperthyroidism and ophthalmopathy. Study information: Blood was drawn when the patient was first diagnosed and still untreated.

The study defined stable Graves' hyperthyroidism as no ophthalmopathy progression within 18 months. Diagnosing involved the use of clinical symptoms, serum thyroxine and TRAb, thyroid ultrasound and orbital computed tomography. CDR1 and CDR2 from the germline V gene are ENHRY and SYGVKD. Trimming removed 11 bases from V and 4 bases from J, with 17 bases in between. This CDR3 is 13 amino acids long. RNA transcripts yielded amplified TCR beta CDR3 regions. The HTBI primer set was used in a first-round RT-PCR of the TCR CDR3. TCRdb used MiXCR to reprocess the multiplex PCR reads, holding one entry per CDR3 protein. Among about 350,000 distinct CDR3 sequences listed, around 14% were seen once. This clonotype was recorded a few times.

This TCR came from a woman under 40 with Graves' hyperthyroidism. The chain links TRBV10-3 to TRBJ1-2; D unclear. The sequenced material came from blood. CDR3 residues: CASNTNSIYGYTF. Here the CDR3 DNA reads TGTGCCTCGAATACCAACAGCATCTATGGCTACACCTTC.